A single T cell receptor beta chain is shown here with its context. V lost 2 bases and J 6 bases, leaving 10 bases between the germline ends. The CDR3 has 13 amino acids. CDR1 SGHRS and CDR2 YFSETQ come from the germline V gene. This record belongs to a study of blood T cell repertoires in COVID-19. The overall study: Italy, Spain and the United States were the sources of the convalescent and acute COVID-19 samples.

Study processing details: Estimation of nucleated cell counts relied on the amplification of reference gene primers. The repertoire was sequenced with immunoSEQ multiplex PCR; TCRdb's copy has only in-frame clones and lacks some. V and J calls plus clone size are reproduced from that table; the DNA served to infer D and trimming. Altogether under 350,000 clones are present, roughly 86% being singletons, with the ten largest covering about 2%. The sequence was obtained from a woman in her twenties or thirties with COVID-19, enrolled during active disease. The V call is TRBV5-1, the J call TRBJ2-3; D is unresolved. The material sequenced was peripheral blood. CDR3 residues: CASSFGSRDTQYF. The CDR3 nucleotides are TGCGCCAGCAGCTTCGGGTCGCGGGATACGCAGTATTTT.